This TCR beta chain is drawn from a study of vaccination effects on CD4 cells after COVID-19. Study information: Participants got two doses of BNT162b2 or mRNA-1273 vaccine. Regarding the study as a whole: Substantial clonal contraction characterized both infection- and vaccine-induced clones late after vaccination.

Libraries were prepared by immunoSEQ multiplex PCR; TCRdb keeps only in-frame clonotypes and omits some of them. The table includes roughly 35,000 clones, approximately 78% detected once. Trimming shortened V by 2 bases and J by 0 bases, and 8 bases separated the two germline ends. This CDR3 region has 16 residues. Looked up from germline, CDR1 is ENHRY and CDR2 is SYGVKD. With regard to this clone: As yet, its antigen is unknown.

Peptide-pool stimulation followed by sequencing identified expanded antigen-specific CD4+ clonotypes in the ViraFEST assay. Cells that had been cultured for 10 days were the source of isolated CD4+ T cells. This individual contracted SARS-CoV-2 between March and December 2020, as verified by PCR. Half-medium exchanges with IL-2 medium took place on days 3 and 7. The V call is TRBV10-3, the J call TRBJ2-6; D uncertain. This specimen consisted of CD4+ T cells from PBMCs cultured with HCoV-NL63 spike peptides, obtained before COVID-19 vaccination. The TCR was taken from a human donor who had a prior SARS-CoV-2 infection. The CDR3 nucleotides read TGTGCCATCAGTGAGGGTCGAGACTCTGGGGCCAACGTCCTGACTTTC. Protein: CAISEGRDSGANVLTF.